Following are 7 T cell receptor beta chains from one sample sequenced in a study of T-cell memory formation after mild COVID-19 (dated by TCRdb to the early 2020s). Libraries were prepared through 5' RACE. Sequenced using an Illumina NovaSeq 6000. TCRdb reanalyzed the raw reads on its own, using fastp at Q25 for trimming and MiXCR for clone calling, and kept in-frame beta chains. Each entry is one CDR3 protein sequence, shown with its most common DNA and genes. This sample is represented by roughly 450,000 distinct CDR3 sequences; 18% of them were singletons. The biggest ten clones account for around a fifth of the sample. Sequenced material: PBMCs or a T cell subset sorted from them (not recorded which). Every receptor here comes from a man aged 18 to 35 who had mild COVID-19 (a few samples of this study predate the infection). The sample titles of this study are shuffled in the database, so cell type and time point are left out; the donor was told from shared clones.

This clonotype was seen once. The chain recombines TRBV3-1 with TRBJ2-1; D possibly corresponds to TRBD2 (5 bases). V lost 1 base and J 0 bases, leaving 10 bases between the germline ends. Germline lookup yields CDR1 LGHDT and CDR2 YNNKEL (reference sequence). The CDR3 contains 16 residues. CDR3 sequence reads: CASSQGGHSSYNEQFF. In DNA form, the CDR3 reads TGTGCCAGCAGCCAAGGCGGGCACTCCTCCTACAATGAGCAGTTCTTC.

The rearrangement links TRBV6-2 or TRBV6-3 to TRBJ1-1, with D perhaps matching TRBD1 (5 bases). CDR1 is MNHEY, CDR2 SVGEGT, per germline. V was clipped by 7 bases and J by 1 base, with 10 bases between them. The CDR3 consists of 13 residues. The CDR3 loop is CASIKGWNTEAFF. CDR3 bases: TGTGCCAGCATTAAGGGGTGGAACACTGAAGCTTTCTTT.

This clonotype appeared a few times. The rearrangement uses TRBV7-9 and TRBJ1-6; D might be TRBD1 (6 bases). V was cut by 5 bases and J by 7 bases, with 15 bases left in between. Germline CDR1 is SEHNR and CDR2 is FQNEAQ (reference sequence). The CDR3 runs 15 residues. The CDR3 reads CASSLLSRGNSPLHF. DNA of the CDR3: TGTGCCAGCAGCCTATTGTCCAGGGGCAATTCACCCCTCCACTTT.

The chain is built from TRBV12-3 or TRBV12-4 and TRBJ2-7; D gene ambiguous. The CDR3 sequence is 12 residues long. V was pared by 6 bases and J by 9 bases, with 15 bases between. CDR3 DNA sequence: TGTGCCAGCAGCTTCGACACTTTCAGGCAGTACTTC. Translated: CASSFDTFRQYF.

The sample holds a few counts of this clonotype. CDR3 in DNA: TGTGCCAGCGGCCGGCGAGGGGCACAGGGTGCCGGGGAGCTGTTTTTT. It yields the protein CASGRRGAQGAGELFF. The chain carries TRBV3-1 and TRBJ2-2, with D possibly TRBD1 on 6 matching bases. Germline V CDR1 and CDR2: LGHDT, YNNKEL (reference sequence). The CDR3 runs 16 residues. V lost 8 bases and J 6 bases, leaving 22 bases between the germline ends.

This clonotype was seen a handful of times. This chain uses TRBV5-1 with TRBJ2-7, with D possibly being TRBD1 (5 bases). The CDR3 loop spans 14 amino acids. Trimming cost V 0 bases and J 5 bases, with 12 bases left between them. Looked up from germline, CDR1 is SGHRS and CDR2 is YFSETQ. CDR3 coding DNA: TGCGCCAGCAGCTTGGGCAGGGAAGGCGACGAGCAGTACTTC. Protein sequence: CASSLGREGDEQYF.

The chain is built from TRBV6-5 and TRBJ2-2; TRBD1 matches at 10 bases. V lost 6 bases and J lost 8; bases outside the gene matches: 6. The germline V gene encodes CDR1 MNHEY and CDR2 SVGAGI. This CDR3 has 14 amino acids. In nucleotides, the CDR3 is TGTGCCAGCAGGAGGACAGGGGGTTCTGGGGAGCTGTTTTTT. Translated: CASRRTGGSGELFF.